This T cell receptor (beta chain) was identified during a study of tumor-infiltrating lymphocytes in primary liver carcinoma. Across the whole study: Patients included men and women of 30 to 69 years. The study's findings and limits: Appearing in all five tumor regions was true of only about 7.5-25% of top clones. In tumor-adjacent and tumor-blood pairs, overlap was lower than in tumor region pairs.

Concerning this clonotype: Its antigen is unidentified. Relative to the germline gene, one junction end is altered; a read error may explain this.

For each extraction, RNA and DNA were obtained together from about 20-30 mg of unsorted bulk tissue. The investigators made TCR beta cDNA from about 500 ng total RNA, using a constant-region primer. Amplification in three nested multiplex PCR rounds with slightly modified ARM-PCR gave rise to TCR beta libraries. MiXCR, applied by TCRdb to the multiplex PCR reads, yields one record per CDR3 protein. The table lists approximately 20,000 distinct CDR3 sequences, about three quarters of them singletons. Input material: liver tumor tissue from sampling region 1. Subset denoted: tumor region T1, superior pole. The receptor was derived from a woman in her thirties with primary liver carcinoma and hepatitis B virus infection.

The CDR3 DNA reads TGTGCCAGCAAGATTGCGGGTAACTACGAGCAGCAATTC. Its translation: CASKIAGNYEQQF. This chain joins TRBV11-2 and TRBJ2-7; D might be TRBD2 (5 bases). Germline V gene sequence: CDR1 SGHAT, CDR2 FQNNGV. This CDR3 is 13 amino acids long.